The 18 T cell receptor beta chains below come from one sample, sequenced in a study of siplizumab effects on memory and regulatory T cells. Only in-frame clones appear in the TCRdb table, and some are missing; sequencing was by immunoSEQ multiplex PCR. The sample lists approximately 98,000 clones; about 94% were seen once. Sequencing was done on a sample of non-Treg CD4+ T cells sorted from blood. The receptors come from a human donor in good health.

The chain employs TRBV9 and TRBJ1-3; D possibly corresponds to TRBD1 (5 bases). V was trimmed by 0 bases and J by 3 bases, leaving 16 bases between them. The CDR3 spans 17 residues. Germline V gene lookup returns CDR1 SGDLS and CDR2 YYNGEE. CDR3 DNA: TGTGCCAGCAGCGTAGATTTCGGGGGGAAGGGTGGAAACACCATATATTTT. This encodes CASSVDFGGKGGNTIYF.

Here the CDR3 reads CASSLFIGTSSYEQYF. The CDR3 bases are TGTGCCAGCAGCTTATTTATCGGGACGAGCTCCTACGAGCAGTACTTC. The chain is built from TRBV7-9 and TRBJ2-7, with D possibly being TRBD1 or TRBD2 (5 bases each). In germline, CDR1 is SEHNR, CDR2 FQNEAQ (reference sequence). CDR3 size: 16 residues. Trimming took 2 bases from V and 0 from J, leaving 14 bases between them.

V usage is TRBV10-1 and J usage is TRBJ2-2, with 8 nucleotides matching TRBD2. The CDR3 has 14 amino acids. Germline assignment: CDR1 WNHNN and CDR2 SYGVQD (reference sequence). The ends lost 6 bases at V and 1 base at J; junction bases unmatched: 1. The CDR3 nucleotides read TGCGCCAGCAGGGGACTAGGGAACACCGGGGAGCTGTTTTTT. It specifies CASRGLGNTGELFF.

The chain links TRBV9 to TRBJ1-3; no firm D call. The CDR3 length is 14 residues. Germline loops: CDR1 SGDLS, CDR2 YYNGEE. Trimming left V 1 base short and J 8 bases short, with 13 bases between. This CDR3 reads CASSVYESRDTIYF. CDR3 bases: TGTGCCAGCAGCGTATATGAGAGTCGGGACACCATATATTTT.

The chain's CDR3 is CASSIRLAGGYFGKNIQYF. As DNA, the CDR3 is TGTGCCAGTAGTATCCGACTAGCGGGAGGGTATTTCGGCAAAAACATTCAGTACTTC. The J gene is TRBJ2-4, the V gene TRBV19, with 14 bases lining up with TRBD2. In germline, CDR1 is LNHDA, CDR2 SQIVND (reference sequence). V was clipped by 3 bases and J by 3 bases; unmatched bases: 10. The CDR3 extends over 19 amino acids. The full variable domain, its missing parts supplied by reference TRBV19 and TRBJ2-4, is DGGITQSPKYLFRKEGQNVTLSCEQNLNHDAMYWYRQDPGQGLRLIYYSQIVNDFQKGDIAEGYSVSREKKESFPLTVTSAQKNPTAFYLCASSIRLAGGYFGKNIQYFGAGTRLSVL.

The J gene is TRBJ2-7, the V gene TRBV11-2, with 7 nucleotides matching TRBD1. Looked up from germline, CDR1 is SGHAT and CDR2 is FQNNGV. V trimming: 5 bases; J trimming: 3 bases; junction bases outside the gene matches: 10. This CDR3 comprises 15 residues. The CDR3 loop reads CASSTPGQVIYEQYF. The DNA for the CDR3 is TGTGCCAGCAGCACCCCCGGACAGGTGATCTACGAGCAGTACTTC.

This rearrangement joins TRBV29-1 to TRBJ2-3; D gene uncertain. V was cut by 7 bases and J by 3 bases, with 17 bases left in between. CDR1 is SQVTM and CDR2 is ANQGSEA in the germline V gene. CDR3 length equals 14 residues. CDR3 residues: CSARLWGTTDTQYF. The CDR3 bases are TGCAGCGCCCGCTTGTGGGGTACGACAGATACGCAGTATTTT.

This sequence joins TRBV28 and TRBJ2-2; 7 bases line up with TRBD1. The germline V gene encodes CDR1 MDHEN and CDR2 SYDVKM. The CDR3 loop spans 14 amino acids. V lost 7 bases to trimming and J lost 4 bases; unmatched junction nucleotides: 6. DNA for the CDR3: TGTGCCAGCAACGAGGGACAGATCACCGGGGAGCTGTTTTTT. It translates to CASNEGQITGELFF.

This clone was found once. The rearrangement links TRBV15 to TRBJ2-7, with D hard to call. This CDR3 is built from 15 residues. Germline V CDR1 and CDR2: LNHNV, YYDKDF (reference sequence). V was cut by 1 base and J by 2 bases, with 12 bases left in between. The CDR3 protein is CATSRVQEGAYEQYF. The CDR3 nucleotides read TGTGCCACCAGCAGAGTTCAGGAAGGAGCCTACGAGCAGTACTTC. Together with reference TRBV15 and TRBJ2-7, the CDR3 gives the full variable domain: DAMVIQNPRYQVTQFGKPVTLSCSQTLNHNVMYWYQQKSSQAPKLLFHYYDKDFNNEADTPDNFQSRRPNTSFCFLDIRSPGLGDTAMYLCATSRVQEGAYEQYFGPGTRLTVT.

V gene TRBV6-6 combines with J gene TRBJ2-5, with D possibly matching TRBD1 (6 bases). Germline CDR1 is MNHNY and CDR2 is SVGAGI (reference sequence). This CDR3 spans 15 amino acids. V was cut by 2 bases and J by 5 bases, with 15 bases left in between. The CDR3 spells CASSYTQGVMETQYF. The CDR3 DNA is TGTGCCAGCAGTTACACACAGGGTGTAATGGAGACCCAGTACTTC.

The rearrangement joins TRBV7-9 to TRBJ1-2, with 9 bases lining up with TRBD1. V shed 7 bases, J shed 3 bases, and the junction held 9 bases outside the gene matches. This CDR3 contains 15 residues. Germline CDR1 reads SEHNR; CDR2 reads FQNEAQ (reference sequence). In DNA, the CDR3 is TGTGCCAGCAACCGAGAACAGGGGGCCCACTATGGCTACACCTTC. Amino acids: CASNREQGAHYGYTF.

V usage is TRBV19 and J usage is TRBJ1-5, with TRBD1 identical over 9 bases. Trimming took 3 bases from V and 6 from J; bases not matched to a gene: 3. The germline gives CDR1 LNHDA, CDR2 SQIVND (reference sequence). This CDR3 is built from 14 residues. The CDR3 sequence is CASSITGGGQPQHF. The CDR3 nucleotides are TGTGCCAGTAGTATCACAGGGGGCGGTCAGCCCCAGCATTTT.

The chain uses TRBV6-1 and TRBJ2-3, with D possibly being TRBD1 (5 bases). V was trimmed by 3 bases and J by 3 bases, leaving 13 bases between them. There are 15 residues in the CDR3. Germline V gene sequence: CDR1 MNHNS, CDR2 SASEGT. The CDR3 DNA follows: TGTGCCAGCAGTGAGCCAGGGCCCTTGACAGATACGCAGTATTTT. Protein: CASSEPGPLTDTQYF.

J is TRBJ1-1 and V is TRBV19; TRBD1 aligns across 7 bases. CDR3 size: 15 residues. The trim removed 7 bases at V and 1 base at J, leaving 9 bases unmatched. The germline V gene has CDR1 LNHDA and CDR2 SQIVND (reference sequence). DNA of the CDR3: TGTGCCAGTATAAAGGGCGGACAGGCGAACACTGAAGCTTTCTTT. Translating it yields CASIKGGQANTEAFF.

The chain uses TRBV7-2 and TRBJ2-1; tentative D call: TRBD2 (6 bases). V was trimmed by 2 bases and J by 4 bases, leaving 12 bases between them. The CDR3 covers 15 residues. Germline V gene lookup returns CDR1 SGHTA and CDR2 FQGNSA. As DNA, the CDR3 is TGTGCCAGCAGCTTAAGGCGGGAAACGTACAATGAGCAGTTCTTC. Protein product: CASSLRRETYNEQFF.

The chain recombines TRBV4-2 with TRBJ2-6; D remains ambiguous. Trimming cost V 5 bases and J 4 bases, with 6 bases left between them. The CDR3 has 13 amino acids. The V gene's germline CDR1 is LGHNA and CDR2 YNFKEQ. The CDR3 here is CASSLEGANVLTF. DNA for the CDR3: TGTGCCAGCAGCTTGGAGGGGGCCAACGTCCTGACTTTC.

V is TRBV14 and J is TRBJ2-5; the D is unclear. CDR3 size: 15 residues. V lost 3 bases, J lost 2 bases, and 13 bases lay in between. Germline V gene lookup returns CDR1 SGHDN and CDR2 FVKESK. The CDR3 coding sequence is TGTGCCAGCAGCCAGACCCTTAGGGCGCAAGAGACCCAGTACTTC. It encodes CASSQTLRAQETQYF.

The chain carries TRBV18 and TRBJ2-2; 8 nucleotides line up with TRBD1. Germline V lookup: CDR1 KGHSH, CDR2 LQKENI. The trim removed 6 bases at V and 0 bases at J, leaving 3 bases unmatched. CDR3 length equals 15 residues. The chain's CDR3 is CASSRTGSNTGELFF. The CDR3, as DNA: TGTGCCAGCTCGCGGACAGGGTCGAACACCGGGGAGCTGTTTTTT.